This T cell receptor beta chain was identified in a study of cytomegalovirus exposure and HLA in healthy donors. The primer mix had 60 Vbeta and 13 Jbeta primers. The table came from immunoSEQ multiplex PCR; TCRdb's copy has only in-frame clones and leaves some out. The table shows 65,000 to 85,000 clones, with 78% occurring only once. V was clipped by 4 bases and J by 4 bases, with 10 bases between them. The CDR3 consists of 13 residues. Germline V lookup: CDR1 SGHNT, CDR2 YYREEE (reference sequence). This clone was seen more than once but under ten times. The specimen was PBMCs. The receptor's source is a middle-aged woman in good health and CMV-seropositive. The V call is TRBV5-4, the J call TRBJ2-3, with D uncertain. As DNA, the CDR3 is TGTGCCAGCAGCCCCAGTCAATCAGATACGCAGTATTTT. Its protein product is CASSPSQSDTQYF.